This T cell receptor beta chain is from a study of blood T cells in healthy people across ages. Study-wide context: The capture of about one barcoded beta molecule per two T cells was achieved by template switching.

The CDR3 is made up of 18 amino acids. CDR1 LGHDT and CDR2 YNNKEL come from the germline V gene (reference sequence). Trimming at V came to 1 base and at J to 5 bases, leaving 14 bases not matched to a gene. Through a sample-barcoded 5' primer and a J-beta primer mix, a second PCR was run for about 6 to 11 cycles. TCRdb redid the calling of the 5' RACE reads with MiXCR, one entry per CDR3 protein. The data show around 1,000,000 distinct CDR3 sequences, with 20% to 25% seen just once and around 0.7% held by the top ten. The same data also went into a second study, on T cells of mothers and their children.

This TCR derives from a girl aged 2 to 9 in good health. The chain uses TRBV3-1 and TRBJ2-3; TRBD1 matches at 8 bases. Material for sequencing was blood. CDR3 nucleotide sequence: TGTGCCAGCAGCCAAGGTTTAAGTGACAGGGGTAGTGGAGATACGCAGTATTTT. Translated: CASSQGLSDRGSGDTQYF.